The 20 T cell receptor beta chains in this list originate from one sample, sequenced in a study of cytomegalovirus exposure and HLA in healthy donors. PCR amplification relied on 60 Vbeta primers (plus 13 Jbeta primers). Sequencing used immunoSEQ multiplex PCR; TCRdb keeps in-frame clones, though not all of them. The table lists 150,000 to 200,000 clones, around 62% of them singletons. The sample consisted of PBMCs. The receptors originated from a man in his forties or fifties in good health and CMV-seronegative.

The chain combines TRBV7-8 with TRBJ1-5; possibly TRBD1 for D (6 bases). The V gene's germline CDR1 is SGHVS and CDR2 FQNEAQ. The CDR3 length is 15 residues. The germline V and J ends were trimmed by 4 bases and 9 bases, with 19 bases remaining between them. Here the CDR3 reads CASSSYEEQGPPQHF. CDR3 coding DNA: TGTGCCAGCAGCTCCTACGAAGAACAGGGACCGCCCCAGCATTTT.

The chain carries TRBV7-8 and TRBJ1-6; 8 bases are shared with TRBD1. J lost 5 bases, V lost 5 bases, and 8 bases had no gene match. Germline V gene sequence: CDR1 SGHVS, CDR2 FQNEAQ. The CDR3 is 16 residues long. For the CDR3, the DNA is TGTGCCAGCAGCCTAGGGACAGGAGCAAATAATTCACCCCTCCACTTT. Translating it yields CASSLGTGANNSPLHF.

V usage is TRBV18 and J usage is TRBJ1-4; 7 nucleotides match TRBD1. CDR1 KGHSH and CDR2 LQKENI come from the germline V gene. The CDR3 length is 15 residues. Trimming removed 3 bases from V and 2 bases from J; junction bases left unmatched: 3. CDR3 sequence: CASSPLQGTNEKLFF. In nucleotides, the CDR3 is TGTGCCAGCTCACCTTTACAGGGGACTAATGAAAAACTGTTTTTT.

This clone turned up a few times. The chain recombines TRBV5-5 with TRBJ2-7; 8 positions match TRBD1. With V trimmed by 3 bases and J by 2 bases, 1 base remained unmatched. The CDR3 covers 13 residues. CDR1 and CDR2 from the germline V gene are SGHKS and YYEKEE (reference sequence). The CDR3 reads CASSWTGPYEQYF. The CDR3 DNA reads as TGTGCCAGCAGCTGGACAGGGCCCTACGAGCAGTACTTC.

The gene calls are TRBV7-2 and TRBJ2-7, with 7 bases lining up with TRBD1. Germline V gene sequence: CDR1 SGHTA, CDR2 FQGNSA. This CDR3 is 14 amino acids long. V shed 2 bases and J 3 bases; nucleotides not matched to a gene: 4. The CDR3 is CASSLQGDNYEQYF. CDR3 DNA sequence: TGTGCCAGCAGCTTACAGGGGGACAACTACGAGCAGTACTTC.

The J gene is TRBJ1-5, the V gene TRBV5-5, with 9 bases that match TRBD1. The CDR3 runs 15 residues. Germline lookup yields CDR1 SGHKS and CDR2 YYEKEE (reference sequence). The trim removed 3 bases at V and 6 bases at J, leaving 7 bases unmatched. The CDR3 loop is CASSSAGTGSQPQHF. Written as DNA, the CDR3 is TGTGCCAGCAGCTCGGCCGGGACAGGGAGTCAGCCCCAGCATTTT.

The V and J genes are TRBV7-2 and TRBJ2-5, with 11 bases fitting TRBD2. After removal of 1 base from V and 5 bases from J, the junction contained 9 bases not matched to a gene. The CDR3 totals 17 residues. CDR1 and CDR2 (germline): SGHTA, FQGNSA. The CDR3 DNA is TGTGCCAGCAGCTTAGTCGGTAGCGGGGGGGCCTTTGAGACCCAGTACTTC. Its translation: CASSLVGSGGAFETQYF.

The chain is built from TRBV7-2 and TRBJ2-5, with D perhaps TRBD1 (5 bases). This CDR3 has 13 amino acids. Germline-derived CDR1 and CDR2 are SGHTA and FQGNSA. Trimming cost V 4 bases and J 5 bases, with 11 bases left between them. CDR3 in DNA: TGTGCCAGCAGCTCGCTACAGGCGGAGACCCAGTACTTC. It codes for CASSSLQAETQYF.

This clone was recorded a few times. This rearrangement joins TRBV7-2 to TRBJ1-1; D possibly corresponds to TRBD1 (6 bases). Germline V gene lookup returns CDR1 SGHTA and CDR2 FQGNSA. V shed 8 bases and J shed 6 bases, with 13 bases lying between them. The CDR3 length is 12 residues. Here the CDR3 reads CASAGGGPEAFF. The CDR3 DNA is TGTGCCAGCGCGGGAGGGGGTCCTGAAGCTTTCTTT.

The J gene is TRBJ2-1, the V gene TRBV7-2, with 7 bases that match TRBD1. There are 15 residues in the CDR3. J lost 6 bases, V lost 6 bases, and 11 bases had no gene match. Germline values: CDR1 SGHTA, CDR2 FQGNSA. For the CDR3, the DNA is TGTGCCAGCAGTCGAACAGGGGAAGAATTCAATGAGCAGTTCTTC. This gives the protein CASSRTGEEFNEQFF. The full variable domain, rest sourced from reference TRBV7-2 and TRBJ2-1, is GAGVSQSPSNKVTEKGKDVELRCDPISGHTALYWYRQSLGQGLEFLIYFQGNSAPDKSGLPSDRFSAERTGGSVSTLTIQRTQQEDSAVYLCASSRTGEEFNEQFFGPGTRLTVL.

The rearrangement links TRBV4-3 to TRBJ1-3; D is unresolved. V lost 0 bases and J lost 0, with 9 bases in between. Germline values: CDR1 LGHNA, CDR2 YSLEER. CDR3 length: 16 residues. This CDR3 reads CASSQELGRSGNTIYF. CDR3 nucleotide sequence: TGCGCCAGCAGCCAAGAACTGGGCCGCTCTGGAAACACCATATATTTT.

This clone was counted once. This chain uses TRBV7-9 with TRBJ2-1; 10 positions agree with TRBD2. V lost 1 base, J lost 6 bases, and 3 bases stayed unmatched. Germline values: CDR1 SEHNR, CDR2 FQNEAQ (reference sequence). The CDR3 spans 15 residues. CDR3 sequence: CASSLGASGGNEQFF. CDR3 coding DNA: TGTGCCAGCAGCTTAGGGGCTAGCGGGGGCAATGAGCAGTTCTTC.

The chain employs TRBV19 and TRBJ1-5; TRBD1 matches 10 bases. Germline values: CDR1 LNHDA, CDR2 SQIVND (reference sequence). V trimming: 6 bases; J trimming: 2 bases; junction bases outside the gene matches: 4. This CDR3 region has 15 residues. The CDR3 coding sequence is TGTGCCAGTAGCTTCGGGACAGGGGGCAATCAGCCCCAGCATTTT. It translates to CASSFGTGGNQPQHF.

CDR3 sequence reads: CASSRPGVTEAFF. DNA of the CDR3: TGTGCCAGCAGCCGCCCCGGGGTCACTGAAGCTTTCTTT. J is TRBJ1-1 and V is TRBV7-2, with no clear D. Germline V gene data show CDR1 as SGHTA and CDR2 as FQGNSA. V was pared by 5 bases and J by 4 bases, with 11 bases between. This CDR3 contains 13 residues.

This rearrangement joins TRBV21-1 to TRBJ1-4; the table's D call TRBD1 went unverified against the DNA. TRBV21-1 is a known pseudogene. This CDR3 has 15 amino acids. The CDR3 bases are TGTGCCAGCAGCAAAGGTGGCAGGGGGCGTGAAAAACTGTTTTTT. Translated, it gives CASSKGGRGREKLFF.

V and J are TRBV10-3 and TRBJ2-1; D possibly corresponds to TRBD2 (5 bases). The V gene's germline CDR1 is ENHRY and CDR2 SYGVKD. CDR3 length: 13 amino acids. The ends were cut back, 3 bases at V and 12 bases at J, with 15 bases in the middle. CDR3: CAISDLASTWQFF. As DNA, the CDR3 is TGTGCCATCAGTGATTTAGCGAGTACGTGGCAGTTCTTC.

V is TRBV19 and J is TRBJ2-3; TRBD2 agrees at 8 bases. In germline, CDR1 is LNHDA, CDR2 SQIVND (reference sequence). This CDR3 has 14 residues. J gave up 1 base and V 6 bases, and 3 bases lay outside the gene matches. The DNA of the CDR3 is TGTGCCAGTAGCTTCGGGGGGGGCACAGATACGCAGTATTTT. As protein: CASSFGGGTDTQYF. The full variable domain, in which reference TRBV19 and TRBJ2-3 provide the parts outside the CDR3, is DGGITQSPKYLFRKEGQNVTLSCEQNLNHDAMYWYRQDPGQGLRLIYYSQIVNDFQKGDIAEGYSVSREKKESFPLTVTSAQKNPTAFYLCASSFGGGTDTQYFGPGTRLTVL.

The V gene is TRBV23-1, the J gene TRBJ1-5, with D maybe TRBD1 (5 bases). TRBV23-1 is flagged as an ORF with uncertain function. The V and J ends lost 1 base and 3 bases respectively, with 13 bases between them. The CDR3 spans 16 residues. CDR3 residues: CASSQFSGTDNQPQHF. The CDR3 region has the DNA TGCGCCAGCAGTCAATTTTCGGGGACTGACAATCAGCCCCAGCATTTT.

The rearrangement uses TRBV30 and TRBJ1-1, with 8 bases identical to TRBD1. Trimming cost V 3 bases and J 1 base; bases outside gene matches: 10. The germline V gene encodes CDR1 GTSNPN and CDR2 SVGIG (reference sequence). This CDR3 has 16 amino acids. CDR3 in DNA: TGTGCCTGGAGCGCAGGGGGCTGGCGGGGGAACACTGAAGCTTTCTTT. Residues: CAWSAGGWRGNTEAFF.

This clone appeared a few times. V is TRBV9 and J is TRBJ1-2; D might be TRBD1 (5 bases). The CDR3 is made up of 15 amino acids. Trimming removed 3 bases at V and 3 bases at J, with 15 bases between. Germline assignment: CDR1 SGDLS and CDR2 YYNGEE. The CDR3 DNA reads as TGTGCCAGCAGCGAGAGGGGAGGGACGGACTATGGCTACACCTTC. Its translation: CASSERGGTDYGYTF.